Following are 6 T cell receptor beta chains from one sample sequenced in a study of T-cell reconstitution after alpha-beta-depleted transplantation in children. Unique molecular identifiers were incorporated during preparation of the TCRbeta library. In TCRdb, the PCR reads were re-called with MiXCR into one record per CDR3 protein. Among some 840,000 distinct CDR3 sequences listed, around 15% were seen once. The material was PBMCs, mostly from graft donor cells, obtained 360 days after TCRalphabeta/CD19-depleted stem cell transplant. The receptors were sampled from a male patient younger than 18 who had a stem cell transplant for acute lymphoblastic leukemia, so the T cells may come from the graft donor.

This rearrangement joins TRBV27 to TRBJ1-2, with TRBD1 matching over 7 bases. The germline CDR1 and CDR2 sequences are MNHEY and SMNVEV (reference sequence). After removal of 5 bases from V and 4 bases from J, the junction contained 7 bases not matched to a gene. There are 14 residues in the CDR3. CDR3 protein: CASSRDRAAYGYTF. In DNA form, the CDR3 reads TGTGCCAGCAGTCGAGACAGGGCGGCCTATGGCTACACCTTC.

CDR3 protein: CASRAGTASPYEQYF. CDR3 sequence (DNA): TGTGCCAGCAGAGCCGGGACTGCCTCTCCCTACGAGCAGTACTTC. The gene calls are TRBV6-1 and TRBJ2-7; a weak D match, TRBD2 (6 bases). V was clipped by 6 bases and J by 2 bases, with 17 bases between them. This CDR3 is built from 15 residues. CDR1 and CDR2 from the germline V gene are MNHNS and SASEGT.

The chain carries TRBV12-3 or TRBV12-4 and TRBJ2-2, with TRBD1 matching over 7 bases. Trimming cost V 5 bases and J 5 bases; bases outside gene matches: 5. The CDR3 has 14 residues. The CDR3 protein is CASSPTGFTGELFF. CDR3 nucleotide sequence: TGTGCCAGCAGTCCGACAGGGTTTACCGGGGAGCTGTTTTTT.

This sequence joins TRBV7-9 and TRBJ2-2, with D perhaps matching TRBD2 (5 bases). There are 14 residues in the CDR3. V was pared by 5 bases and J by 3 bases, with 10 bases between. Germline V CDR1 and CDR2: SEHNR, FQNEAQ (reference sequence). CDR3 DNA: TGTGCCAGCAGCCATGGACTCCACACCGGGGAGCTGTTTTTT. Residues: CASSHGLHTGELFF.

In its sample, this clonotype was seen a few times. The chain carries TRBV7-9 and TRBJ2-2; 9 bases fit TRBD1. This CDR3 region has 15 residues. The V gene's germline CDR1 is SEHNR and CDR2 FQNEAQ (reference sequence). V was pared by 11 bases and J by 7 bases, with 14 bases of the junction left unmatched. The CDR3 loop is CAGLRRDRALGELFF. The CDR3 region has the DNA TGTGCCGGGTTACGACGGGACAGGGCCCTCGGGGAGCTGTTTTTT.

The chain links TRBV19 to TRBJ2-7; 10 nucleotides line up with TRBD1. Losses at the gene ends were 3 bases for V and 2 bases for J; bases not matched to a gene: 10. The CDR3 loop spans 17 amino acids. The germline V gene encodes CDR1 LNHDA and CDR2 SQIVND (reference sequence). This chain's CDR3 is CASSIFGDRGLTYEQYF. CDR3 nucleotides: TGTGCCAGTAGTATTTTCGGGGACAGGGGCCTCACCTACGAGCAGTACTTC.